This TCR beta chain was identified in a study of identical twins. From the 5' RACE reads, TCRdb called clonotypes with MiXCR, one entry per CDR3 protein. In the table there are some 660,000 distinct CDR3 sequences, 8.6% of which are singletons. Germline CDR1 is MDHEN and CDR2 is SYDVKM. Germline trimming cut 6 bases from V and 4 bases from J; bases unmatched to any gene: 8. This CDR3 has 15 residues. The sample was also linked to a second study, of yellow fever vaccine responses in identical twins.

The sequence was collected from a young woman in good health. Sequencing input: PBMCs. This chain connects TRBV28 to TRBJ2-2, with TRBD1 identical over 7 bases. In DNA form, the CDR3 reads TGTGCCAGCAGAGGGCAGGGGGTTGGCACCGGGGAGCTGTTTTTT. Translating it yields CASRGQGVGTGELFF. The complete variable domain, with remaining parts taken from reference TRBV28 and TRBJ2-2, reads DVKVTQSSRYLVKRTGEKVFLECVQDMDHENMFWYRQDPGLGLRLIYFSYDVKMKEKGDIPEGYSVSREKKERFSLILESASTNQTSMYLCASRGQGVGTGELFFGEGSRLTVL.